This T cell receptor (beta chain) derives from a study of cytomegalovirus exposure and HLA in healthy donors. V trimming: 6 bases; J trimming: 1 base; junction bases outside the gene matches: 6. Per the germline V gene, CDR1 is MDHEN and CDR2 is SYDVKM. The CDR3 is 14 residues long. The protocol was immunoSEQ multiplex PCR, while the TCRdb copy is restricted to in-frame clones and leaves out a portion. Of more than 50,000 clones in the sample, roughly 94% were seen once. The sequencing input was PBMCs. V gene TRBV28 combines with J gene TRBJ2-7, with 7 nucleotides matching TRBD2. The sequence was collected from a man in his late teens or twenties in good health and CMV-seronegative. This chain's CDR3 is CASRGGTGSYEQYF. The CDR3 DNA is TGTGCCAGCAGGGGGGGGACGGGGTCCTACGAGCAGTACTTC.